The present T cell receptor (beta chain) was sequenced within a study of cytomegalovirus exposure and HLA in healthy donors. General observations from the study: Some V segments, including TRBV6-2 and TRBV6-3, were excluded as indistinguishable. Investigators reported 164 TCR beta chains as tied to cytomegalovirus.

Germline V CDR1 and CDR2: SQVTM, ANQGSEA. The CDR3 loop spans 16 amino acids. The V segment lost 6 bases and the J segment 5 bases; nucleotides outside the gene matches: 16. The PCR used 60 Vbeta and 13 Jbeta primers. Some clones are missing from TCRdb's copy, which holds only in-frame ones; the method was immunoSEQ multiplex PCR. Among 120,000 or so clones listed, over 75% were seen once. Healthy donors of bone marrow made up the group. Comment on this clone: The target antigen is unknown.

This clonotype originated in a man aged 30 to 39 in good health and CMV-seronegative. The V call is TRBV29-1, the J call TRBJ1-1, with 9 bases aligning to TRBD1. Sequenced input: PBMCs. CDR3 in DNA: TGCAGCGTCCCACCAGGCCAGGACAGGGGTCATACTGAAGCTTTCTTT. Protein product: CSVPPGQDRGHTEAFF.